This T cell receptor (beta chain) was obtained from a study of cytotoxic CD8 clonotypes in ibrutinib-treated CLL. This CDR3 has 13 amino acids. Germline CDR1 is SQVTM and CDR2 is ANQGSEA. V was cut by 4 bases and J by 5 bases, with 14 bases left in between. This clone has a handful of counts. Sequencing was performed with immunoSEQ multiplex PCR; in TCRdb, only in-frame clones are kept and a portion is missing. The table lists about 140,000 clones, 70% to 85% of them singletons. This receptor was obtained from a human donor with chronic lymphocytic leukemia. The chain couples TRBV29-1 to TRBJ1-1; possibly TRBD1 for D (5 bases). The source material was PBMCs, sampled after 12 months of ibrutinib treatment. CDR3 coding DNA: TGCAGCGTTGGCATGGGGGGGGATACTGAAGCTTTCTTT. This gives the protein CSVGMGGDTEAFF.